The subject of this entry is one T cell receptor (beta chain). Its antigen remains unidentified. Sequencing of the DNA from cultured CD4+ T cells was carried out with the Oncomine TCR Beta short-read assay. TCRdb re-called the PCR reads through MiXCR, storing one row per CDR3 protein. The sample has fewer than 20,000 distinct CDR3 sequences, roughly two fifths seen once. Indicated time point: late sampling 161 to 241 days after vaccination in three convalescent patients. Treatment defined: roughly 10-day PBMC culture with coronavirus spike peptide pools or control peptides (ViraFEST assay). The record originates from a study of vaccination and CD4 T cells after COVID-19. As for the study in general: In the convalescent cohort, there were six males and four females, two of them Hispanic.

The V and J ends lost 5 bases and 6 bases respectively, with 17 bases between them. The CDR3 runs 16 residues. Germline-derived CDR1 and CDR2 are LNHNV and YYDKDF (reference sequence). This chain links TRBV15 with TRBJ1-6; D call uncertain. Specimen: CD4+ T cells from blood, cultured in vitro, collected about 7 months after SARS-CoV-2 vaccination. The sequence came from a human donor who had recovered from COVID-19. CDR3 protein: CATSQESGYFNSPLHF. Here the CDR3 DNA reads TGTGCCACCAGCCAAGAGTCGGGGTACTTTAATTCACCCCTCCACTTT. Based on the CDR3 plus reference TRBV15 and TRBJ1-6, the full variable domain is DAMVIQNPRYQVTQFGKPVTLSCSQTLNHNVMYWYQQKSSQAPKLLFHYYDKDFNNEADTPDNFQSRRPNTSFCFLDIRSPGLGDTAMYLCATSQESGYFNSPLHFGNGTRLTVT.